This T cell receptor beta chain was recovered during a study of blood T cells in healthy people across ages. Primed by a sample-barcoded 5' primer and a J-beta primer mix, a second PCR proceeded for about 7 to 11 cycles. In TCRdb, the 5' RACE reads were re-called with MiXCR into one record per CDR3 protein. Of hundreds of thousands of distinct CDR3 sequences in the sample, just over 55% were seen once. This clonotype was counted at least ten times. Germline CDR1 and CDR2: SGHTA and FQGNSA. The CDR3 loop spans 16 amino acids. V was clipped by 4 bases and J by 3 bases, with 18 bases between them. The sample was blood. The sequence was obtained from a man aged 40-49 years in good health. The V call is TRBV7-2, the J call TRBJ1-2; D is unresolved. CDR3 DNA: TGTGCCAGCAGCTCCTGGCCGCGCGGGAACGACTATGGCTACACCTTC. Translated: CASSSWPRGNDYGYTF.